This TCR beta chain was profiled in a study of blood T cell repertoires in COVID-19. As for the study in general: Acute-phase and convalescent COVID-19 samples originated in the United States, Italy and Spain. PBMCs, B-cell-depleted T cells, or T cells were the source of the cDNA or gDNA that made up the material.

Original processing notes: Scientists estimated how many nucleated cells there were by amplifying reference gene primers. The protocol was immunoSEQ multiplex PCR, while the TCRdb copy is restricted to in-frame clones and leaves out a portion. The V and J calls and clone size come from that table; D and trimming were worked out from the DNA. The profile shows approximately 97,000 clones, 90% of them singletons. Germline CDR1 is SGHDN and CDR2 is FVKESK. The V gene lost 2 bases and the J gene lost 10 bases, with 17 bases spanning the gap. The CDR3 consists of 14 residues. This TCR was recovered from a man aged 55 to 70 with acute or convalescent COVID-19. Sequencing input: peripheral blood. V is TRBV14 and J is TRBJ1-2; D is unclear. The CDR3 loop is CASSQTSTLVAYTF. Written as DNA, the CDR3 is TGTGCCAGCAGCCAAACCTCCACCTTAGTCGCCTACACCTTC.